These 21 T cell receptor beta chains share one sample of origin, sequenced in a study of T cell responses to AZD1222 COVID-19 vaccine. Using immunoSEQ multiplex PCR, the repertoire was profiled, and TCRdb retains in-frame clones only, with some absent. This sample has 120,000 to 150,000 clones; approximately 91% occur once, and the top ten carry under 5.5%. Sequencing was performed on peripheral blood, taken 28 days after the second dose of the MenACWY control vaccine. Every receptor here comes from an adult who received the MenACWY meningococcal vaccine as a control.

The CDR3 sequence: CASSPPAKPGEAFF. The DNA for the CDR3 is TGTGCCAGCAGTCCCCCAGCTAAACCGGGAGAAGCTTTCTTT. The gene calls are TRBV28 and TRBJ1-1; D is unclear. Germline V gives CDR1 MDHEN, CDR2 SYDVKM. The CDR3 contains 14 residues. Trimming left V 5 bases short and J 8 bases short, with 18 bases between.

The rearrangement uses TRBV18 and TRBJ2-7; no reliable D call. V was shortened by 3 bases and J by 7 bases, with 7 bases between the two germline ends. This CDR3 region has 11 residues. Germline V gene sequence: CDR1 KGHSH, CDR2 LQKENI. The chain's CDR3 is CASSPAREQYF. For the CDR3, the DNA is TGTGCCAGCTCACCCGCCCGGGAGCAGTACTTC.

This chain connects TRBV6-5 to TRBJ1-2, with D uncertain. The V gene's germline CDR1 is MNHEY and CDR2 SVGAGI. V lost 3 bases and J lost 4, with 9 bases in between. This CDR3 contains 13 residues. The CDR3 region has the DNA TGTGCCAGCAGTTATAAATCAGGCTATGGCTACACCTTC. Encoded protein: CASSYKSGYGYTF.

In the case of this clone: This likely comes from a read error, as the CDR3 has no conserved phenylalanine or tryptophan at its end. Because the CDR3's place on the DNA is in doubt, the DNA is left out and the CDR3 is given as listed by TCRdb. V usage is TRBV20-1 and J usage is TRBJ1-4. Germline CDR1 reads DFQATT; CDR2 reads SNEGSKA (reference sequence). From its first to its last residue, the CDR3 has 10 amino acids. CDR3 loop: CSASPGPVVL.

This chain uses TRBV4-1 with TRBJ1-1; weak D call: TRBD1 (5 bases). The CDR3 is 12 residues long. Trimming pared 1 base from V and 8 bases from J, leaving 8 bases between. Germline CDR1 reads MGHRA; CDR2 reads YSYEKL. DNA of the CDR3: TGCGCCAGCAGCCAAGTTGGGACCGAAGCTTTCTTT. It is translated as CASSQVGTEAFF.

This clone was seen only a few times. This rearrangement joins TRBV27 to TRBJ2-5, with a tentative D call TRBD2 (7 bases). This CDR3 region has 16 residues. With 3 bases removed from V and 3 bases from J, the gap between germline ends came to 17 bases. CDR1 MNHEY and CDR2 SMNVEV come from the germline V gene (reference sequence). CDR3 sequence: CASSFRGAGFKETQYF. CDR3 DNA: TGTGCCAGCAGTTTCAGGGGAGCGGGGTTTAAAGAGACCCAGTACTTC.

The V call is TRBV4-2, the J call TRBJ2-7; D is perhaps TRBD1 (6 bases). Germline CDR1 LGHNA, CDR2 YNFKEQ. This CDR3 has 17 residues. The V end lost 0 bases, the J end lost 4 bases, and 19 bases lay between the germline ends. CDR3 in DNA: TGTGCCAGCAGCCAAGATCGAGGTGCGAGGACAGCATACGAGCAGTACTTC. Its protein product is CASSQDRGARTAYEQYF.

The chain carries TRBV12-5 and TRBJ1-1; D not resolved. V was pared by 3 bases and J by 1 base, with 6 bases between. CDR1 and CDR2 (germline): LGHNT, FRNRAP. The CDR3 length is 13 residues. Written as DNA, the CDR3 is TGTGCTAGTGGTTTAAACGGGAACACTGAAGCTTTCTTT. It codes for CASGLNGNTEAFF.

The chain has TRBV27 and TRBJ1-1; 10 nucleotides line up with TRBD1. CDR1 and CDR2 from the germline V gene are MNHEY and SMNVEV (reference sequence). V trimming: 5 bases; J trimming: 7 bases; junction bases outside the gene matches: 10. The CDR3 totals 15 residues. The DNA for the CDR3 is TGTGCCAGCAGTCCCCCGCCGGACAGGGGGGGTGAAGCTTTCTTT. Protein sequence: CASSPPPDRGGEAFF.

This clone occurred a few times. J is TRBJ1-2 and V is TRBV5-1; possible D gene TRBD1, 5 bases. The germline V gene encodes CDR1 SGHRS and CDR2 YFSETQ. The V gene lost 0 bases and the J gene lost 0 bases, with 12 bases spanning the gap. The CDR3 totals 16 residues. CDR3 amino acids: CASSLDGALANYGYTF. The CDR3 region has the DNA TGCGCCAGCAGCTTGGATGGGGCTTTAGCTAACTATGGCTACACCTTC.

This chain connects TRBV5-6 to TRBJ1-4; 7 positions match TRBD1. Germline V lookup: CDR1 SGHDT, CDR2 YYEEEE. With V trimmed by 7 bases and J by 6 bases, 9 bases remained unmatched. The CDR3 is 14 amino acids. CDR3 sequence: CASLETGRDEKLFF. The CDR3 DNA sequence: TGTGCCAGCTTGGAGACAGGGCGGGATGAAAAACTGTTTTTT. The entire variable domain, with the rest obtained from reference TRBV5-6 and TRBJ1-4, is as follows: DAGVTQSPTHLIKTRGQQVTLRCSPKSGHDTVSWYQQALGQGPQFIFQYYEEEERQRGNFPDRFSGHQFPNYSSELNVNALLLGDSALYLCASLETGRDEKLFFGSGTQLSVL.

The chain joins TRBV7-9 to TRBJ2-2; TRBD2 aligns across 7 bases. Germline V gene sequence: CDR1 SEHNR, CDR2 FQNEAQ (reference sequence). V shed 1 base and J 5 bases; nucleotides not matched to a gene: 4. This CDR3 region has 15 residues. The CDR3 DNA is TGTGCCAGCAGCTTAGTACTAGCGCCTACCGGGGAGCTGTTTTTT. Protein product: CASSLVLAPTGELFF.

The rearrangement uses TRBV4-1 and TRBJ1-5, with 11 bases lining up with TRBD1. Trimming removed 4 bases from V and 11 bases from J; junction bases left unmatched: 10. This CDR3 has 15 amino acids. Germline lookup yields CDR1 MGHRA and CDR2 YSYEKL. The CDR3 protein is CASSPGQGGMVAQHF. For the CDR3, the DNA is TGCGCCAGCAGCCCGGGACAGGGGGGTATGGTGGCCCAGCATTTT.

The CDR3 coding sequence is TGCGCCAGCAGCGAAAACAGTGCCGGGGCCAACGTCCTGACTTTC. It translates to CASSENSAGANVLTF. This chain links TRBV5-1 with TRBJ2-6; D is unclear. This CDR3 is 15 amino acids long. Germline CDR1 and CDR2: SGHRS and YFSETQ. V lost 4 bases and J 4 bases, leaving 12 bases between the germline ends.

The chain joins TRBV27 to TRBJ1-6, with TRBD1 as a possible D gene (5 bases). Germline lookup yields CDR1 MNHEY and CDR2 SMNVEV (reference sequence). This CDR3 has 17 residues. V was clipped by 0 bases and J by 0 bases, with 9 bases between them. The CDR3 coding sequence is TGTGCCAGCAGTTTATCGTCCGACAGCTCCTATAATTCACCCCTCCACTTT. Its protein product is CASSLSSDSSYNSPLHF.

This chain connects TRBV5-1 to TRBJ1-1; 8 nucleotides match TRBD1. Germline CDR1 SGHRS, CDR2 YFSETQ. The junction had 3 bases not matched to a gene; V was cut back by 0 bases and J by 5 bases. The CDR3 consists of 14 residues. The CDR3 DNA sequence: TGCGCCAGCAGCTTGGGACAGGGGAAGACTGAAGCTTTCTTT. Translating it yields CASSLGQGKTEAFF.

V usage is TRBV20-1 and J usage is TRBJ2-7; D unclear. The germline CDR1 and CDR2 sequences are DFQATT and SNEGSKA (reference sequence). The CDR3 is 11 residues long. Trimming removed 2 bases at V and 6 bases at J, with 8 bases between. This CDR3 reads CSARLVTEQYF. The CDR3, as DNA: TGCAGTGCTAGACTAGTAACCGAGCAGTACTTC.

CDR3 sequence (DNA): TGTGCCAGCAGCTTCGGACTAGCGGGTGAGCAGTTCTTC. Translation gives CASSFGLAGEQFF. The chain employs TRBV7-3 and TRBJ2-1; 11 bases align to TRBD2. This CDR3 is built from 13 residues. Trimming removed 3 bases from V and 9 bases from J; junction bases left unmatched: 1. Germline loops: CDR1 SGHTA, CDR2 FQGTGA. Complete variable domain (other parts from reference TRBV7-3 and TRBJ2-1): GAGVSQTPSNKVTEKGKYVELRCDPISGHTALYWYRQSLGQGPEFLIYFQGTGAADDSGLPNDRFFAVRPEGSVSTLKIQRTERGDSAVYLCASSFGLAGEQFFGPGTRLTVL.

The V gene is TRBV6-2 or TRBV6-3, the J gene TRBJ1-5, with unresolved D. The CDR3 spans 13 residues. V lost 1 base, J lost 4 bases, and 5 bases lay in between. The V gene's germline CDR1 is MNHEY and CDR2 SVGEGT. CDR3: CASSYFQNQPQHF. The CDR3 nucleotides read TGTGCCAGCAGTTACTTCCAAAATCAGCCCCAGCATTTT.

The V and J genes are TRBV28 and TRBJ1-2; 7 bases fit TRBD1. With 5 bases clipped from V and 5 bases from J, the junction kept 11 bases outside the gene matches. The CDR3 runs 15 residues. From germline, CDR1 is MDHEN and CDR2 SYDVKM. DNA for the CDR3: TGTGCCAGCAGTGAGCGTTCGGGACAGCTATATGGCTACACCTTC. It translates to CASSERSGQLYGYTF.

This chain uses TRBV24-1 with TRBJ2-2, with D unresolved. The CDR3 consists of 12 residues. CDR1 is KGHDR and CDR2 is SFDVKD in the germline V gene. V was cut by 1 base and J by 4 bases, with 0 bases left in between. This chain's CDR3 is CATSDFTGELFF. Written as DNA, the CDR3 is TGTGCCACCAGTGATTTCACCGGGGAGCTGTTTTTT.